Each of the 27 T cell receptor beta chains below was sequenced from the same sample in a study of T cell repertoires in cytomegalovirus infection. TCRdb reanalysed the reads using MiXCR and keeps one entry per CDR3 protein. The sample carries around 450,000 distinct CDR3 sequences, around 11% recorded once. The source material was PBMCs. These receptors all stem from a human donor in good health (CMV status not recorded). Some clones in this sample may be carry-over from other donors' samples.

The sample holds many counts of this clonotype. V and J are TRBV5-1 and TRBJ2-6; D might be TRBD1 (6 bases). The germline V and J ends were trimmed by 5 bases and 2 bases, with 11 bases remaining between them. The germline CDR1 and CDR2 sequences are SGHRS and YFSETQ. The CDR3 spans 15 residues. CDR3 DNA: TGCGCCAGCAGAATTGGGGGCACTGGGGCCAACGTCCTGACTTTC. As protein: CASRIGGTGANVLTF.

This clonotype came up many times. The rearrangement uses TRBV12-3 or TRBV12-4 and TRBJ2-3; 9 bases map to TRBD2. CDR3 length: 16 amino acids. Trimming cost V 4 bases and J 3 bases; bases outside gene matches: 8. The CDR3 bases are TGTGCCAGCAGTTCGGTAGCGGGAGAAAGGACAGATACGCAGTATTTT. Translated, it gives CASSSVAGERTDTQYF.

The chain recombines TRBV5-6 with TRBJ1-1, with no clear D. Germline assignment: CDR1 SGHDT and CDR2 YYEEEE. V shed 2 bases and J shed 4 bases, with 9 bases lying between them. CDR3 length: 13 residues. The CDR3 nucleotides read TGTGCCAGCAGCTTTTCTGGGAGCACTGAAGCTTTCTTT. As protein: CASSFSGSTEAFF.

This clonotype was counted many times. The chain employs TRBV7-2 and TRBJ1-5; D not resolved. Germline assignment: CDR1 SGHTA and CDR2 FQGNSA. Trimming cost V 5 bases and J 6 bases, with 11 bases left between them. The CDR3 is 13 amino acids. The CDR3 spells CASSPGVSQPQHF. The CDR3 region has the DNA TGTGCCAGCAGCCCCGGGGTCAGTCAGCCCCAGCATTTT.

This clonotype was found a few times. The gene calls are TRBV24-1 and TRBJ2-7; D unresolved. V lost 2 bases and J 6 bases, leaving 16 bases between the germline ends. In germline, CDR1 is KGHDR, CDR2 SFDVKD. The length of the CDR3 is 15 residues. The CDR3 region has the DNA TGTGCCACCAGTGATTCCTCCGAAAGGCCGAGCGAGCAGTACTTC. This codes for CATSDSSERPSEQYF.

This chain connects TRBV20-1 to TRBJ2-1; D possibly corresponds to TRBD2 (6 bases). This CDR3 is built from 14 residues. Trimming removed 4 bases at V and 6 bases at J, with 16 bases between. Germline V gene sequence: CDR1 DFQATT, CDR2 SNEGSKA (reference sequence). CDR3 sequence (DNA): TGCAGTGCTATTAGCGGTTACCCCTCCAATGAGCAGTTCTTC. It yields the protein CSAISGYPSNEQFF.

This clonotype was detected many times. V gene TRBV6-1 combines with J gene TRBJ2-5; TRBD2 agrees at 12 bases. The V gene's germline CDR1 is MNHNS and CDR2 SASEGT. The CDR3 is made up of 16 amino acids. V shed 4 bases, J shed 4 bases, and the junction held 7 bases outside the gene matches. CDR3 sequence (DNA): TGTGCCAGCAGTGTACTAGCGGGAGGAGCTGCAGAGACCCAGTACTTC. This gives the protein CASSVLAGGAAETQYF.

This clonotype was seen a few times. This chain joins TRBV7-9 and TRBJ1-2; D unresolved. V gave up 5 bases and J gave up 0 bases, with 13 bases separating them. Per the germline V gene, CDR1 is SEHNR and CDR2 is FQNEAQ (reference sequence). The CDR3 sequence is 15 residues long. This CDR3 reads CASSQRTQANYGYTF. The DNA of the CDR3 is TGTGCCAGCAGCCAAAGGACCCAAGCTAACTATGGCTACACCTTC.

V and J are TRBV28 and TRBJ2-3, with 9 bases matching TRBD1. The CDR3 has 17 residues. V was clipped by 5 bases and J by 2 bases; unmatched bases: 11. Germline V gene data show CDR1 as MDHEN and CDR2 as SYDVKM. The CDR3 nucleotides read TGTGCCAGCAGTCCAGATGGACAGGGGTCTTTCACAGATACGCAGTATTTT. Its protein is CASSPDGQGSFTDTQYF.

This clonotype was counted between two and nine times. This CDR3 is CSAREDRDSEAFF. CDR3 nucleotides: TGCAGTGCTAGAGAGGACAGGGACTCTGAAGCTTTCTTT. The chain links TRBV20-1 to TRBJ1-1, with TRBD1 identical over 8 bases. This CDR3 region has 13 residues. Germline CDR1 reads DFQATT; CDR2 reads SNEGSKA (reference sequence). J was trimmed by 6 bases and V by 0 bases; bases with no gene match: 3.

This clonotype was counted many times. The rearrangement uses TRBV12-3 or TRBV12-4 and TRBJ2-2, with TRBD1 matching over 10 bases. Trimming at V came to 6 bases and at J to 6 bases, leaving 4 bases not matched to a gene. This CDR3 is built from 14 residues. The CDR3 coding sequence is TGTGCCAGCAGCTGGGACAGGGGTCCCGGGGAGCTGTTTTTT. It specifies CASSWDRGPGELFF.

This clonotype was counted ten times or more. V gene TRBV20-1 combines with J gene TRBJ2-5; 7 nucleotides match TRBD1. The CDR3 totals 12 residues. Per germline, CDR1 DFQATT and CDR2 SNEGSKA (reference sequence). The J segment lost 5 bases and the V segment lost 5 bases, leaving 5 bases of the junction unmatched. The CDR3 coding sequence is TGCAGTGCTTTGACAGGGCGCGAGACCCAGTACTTC. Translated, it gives CSALTGRETQYF.

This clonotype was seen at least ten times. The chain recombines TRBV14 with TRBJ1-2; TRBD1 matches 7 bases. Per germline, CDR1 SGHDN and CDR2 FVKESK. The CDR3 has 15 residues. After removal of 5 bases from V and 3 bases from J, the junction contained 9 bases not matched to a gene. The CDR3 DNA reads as TGTGCCAGCAGCTCACAGGGGTTTCGTGACTATGGCTACACCTTC. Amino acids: CASSSQGFRDYGYTF.

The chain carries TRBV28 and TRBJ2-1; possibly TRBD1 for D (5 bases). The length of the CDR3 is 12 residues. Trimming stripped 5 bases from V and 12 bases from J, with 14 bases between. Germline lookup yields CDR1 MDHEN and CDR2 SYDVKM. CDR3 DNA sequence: TGTGCCAGCAGTCTCGACCCTAGGGGGCAGTTCTTC. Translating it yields CASSLDPRGQFF.

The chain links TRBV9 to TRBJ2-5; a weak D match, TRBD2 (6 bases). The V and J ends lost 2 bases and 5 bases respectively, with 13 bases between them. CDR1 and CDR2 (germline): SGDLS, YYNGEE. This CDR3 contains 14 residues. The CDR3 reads CASSVGTSFETQYF. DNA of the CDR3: TGTGCCAGCAGCGTTGGGACTTCCTTTGAGACCCAGTACTTC.

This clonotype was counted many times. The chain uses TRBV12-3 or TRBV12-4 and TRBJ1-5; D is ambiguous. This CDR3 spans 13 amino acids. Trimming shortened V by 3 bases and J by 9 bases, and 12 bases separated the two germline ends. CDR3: CASSLEGMGPQHF. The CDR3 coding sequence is TGTGCCAGCAGTTTGGAGGGAATGGGGCCCCAGCATTTT.

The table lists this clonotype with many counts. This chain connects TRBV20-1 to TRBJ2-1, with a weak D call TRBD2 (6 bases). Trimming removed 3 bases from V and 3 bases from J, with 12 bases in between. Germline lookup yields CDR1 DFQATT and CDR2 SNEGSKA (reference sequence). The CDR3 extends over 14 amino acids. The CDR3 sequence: CSARIRLVYNEQFF. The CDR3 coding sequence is TGCAGTGCTAGGATACGACTAGTCTACAATGAGCAGTTCTTC.

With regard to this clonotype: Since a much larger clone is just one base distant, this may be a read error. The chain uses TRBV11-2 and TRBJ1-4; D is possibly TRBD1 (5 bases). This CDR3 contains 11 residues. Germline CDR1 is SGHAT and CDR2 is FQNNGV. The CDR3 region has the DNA TGTGTCAGCAGCTTAGACGGAGGGGTGTTTTTT. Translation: CVSSLDGGVFF. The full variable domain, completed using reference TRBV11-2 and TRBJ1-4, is EAGVAQSPRYKIIEKRQSVAFWCNPISGHATLYWYQQILGQGPKLLIQFQNNGVVDDSQLPKDRFSAERLKGVDSTLKIQPAKLEDSAVYLCVSSLDGGVFFGSGTQLSVL.

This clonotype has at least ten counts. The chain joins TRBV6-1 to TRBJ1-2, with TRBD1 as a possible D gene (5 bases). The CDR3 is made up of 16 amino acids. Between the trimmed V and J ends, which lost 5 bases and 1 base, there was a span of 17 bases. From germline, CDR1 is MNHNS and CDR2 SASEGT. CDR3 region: CASSSDSNGVNYGYTF. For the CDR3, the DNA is TGTGCCAGCAGTTCCGACAGCAACGGGGTTAACTATGGCTACACCTTC.

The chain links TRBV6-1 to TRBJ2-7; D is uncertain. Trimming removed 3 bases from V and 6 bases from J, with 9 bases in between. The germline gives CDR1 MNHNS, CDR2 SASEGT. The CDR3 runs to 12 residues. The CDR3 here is CASSEELGEQYF. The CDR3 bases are TGTGCCAGCAGTGAGGAGCTCGGCGAGCAGTACTTC.

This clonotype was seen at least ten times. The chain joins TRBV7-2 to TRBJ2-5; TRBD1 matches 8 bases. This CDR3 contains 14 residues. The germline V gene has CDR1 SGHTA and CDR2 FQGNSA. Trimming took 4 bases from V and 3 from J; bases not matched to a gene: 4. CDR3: CASSYRQGKETQYF. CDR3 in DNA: TGTGCCAGCAGCTACCGACAGGGGAAAGAGACCCAGTACTTC.

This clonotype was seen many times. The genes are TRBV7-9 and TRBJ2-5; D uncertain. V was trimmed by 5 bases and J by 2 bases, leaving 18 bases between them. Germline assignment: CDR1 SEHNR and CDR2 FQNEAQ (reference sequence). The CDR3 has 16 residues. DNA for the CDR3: TGTGCCAGCAGCCAGCAGACCGGACCCCTACAAGAGACCCAGTACTTC. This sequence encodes CASSQQTGPLQETQYF.

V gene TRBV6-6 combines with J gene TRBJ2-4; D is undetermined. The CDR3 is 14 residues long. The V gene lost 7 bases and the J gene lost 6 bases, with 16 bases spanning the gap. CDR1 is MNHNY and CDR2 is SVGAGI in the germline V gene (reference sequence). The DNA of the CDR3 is TGTGCCAGCAACCCACCCCGAGGTCTAAACATTCAGTACTTC. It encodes CASNPPRGLNIQYF.

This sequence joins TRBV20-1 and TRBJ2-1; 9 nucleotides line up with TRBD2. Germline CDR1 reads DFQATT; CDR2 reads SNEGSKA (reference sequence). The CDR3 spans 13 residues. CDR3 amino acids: CSPGGSGSIEQFF. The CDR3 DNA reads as TGCAGCCCGGGGGGTAGCGGGAGTATTGAGCAGTTCTTC.

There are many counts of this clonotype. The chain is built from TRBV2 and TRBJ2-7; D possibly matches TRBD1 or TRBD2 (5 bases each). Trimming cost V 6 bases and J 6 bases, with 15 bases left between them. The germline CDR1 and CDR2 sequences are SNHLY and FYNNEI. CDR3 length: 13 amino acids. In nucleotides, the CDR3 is TGTGCCAGCAGCGGGACCAGGGCGGGCGAGCAGTACTTC. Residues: CASSGTRAGEQYF.

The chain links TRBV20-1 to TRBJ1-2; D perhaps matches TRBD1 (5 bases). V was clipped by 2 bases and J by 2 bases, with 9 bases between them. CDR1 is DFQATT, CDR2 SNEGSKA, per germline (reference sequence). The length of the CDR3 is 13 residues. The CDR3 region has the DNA TGCAGTGCTAGAATGAGACAGAACTATGGCTACACCTTC. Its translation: CSARMRQNYGYTF.

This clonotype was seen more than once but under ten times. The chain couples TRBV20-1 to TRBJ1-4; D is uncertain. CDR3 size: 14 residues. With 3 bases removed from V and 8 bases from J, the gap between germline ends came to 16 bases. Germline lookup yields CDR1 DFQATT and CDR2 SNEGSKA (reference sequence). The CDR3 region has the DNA TGCAGTGCTAGGACCGGGTCCCCTGGGGAAAAACTGTTTTTT. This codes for CSARTGSPGEKLFF.